These 3 T cell receptor beta chains came from one sample sequenced in a study of T cell responses to AZD1222 COVID-19 vaccine. Clones were sequenced by immunoSEQ multiplex PCR, and TCRdb holds only the in-frame ones, with some missing. This sample carries around 260,000 clones, just over 90% of them seen once, and the ten largest clones take approximately 0.52%. This material consisted of peripheral blood, taken on day 0 of AZD1222 vaccination. These receptors all stem from an adult in good health.

V gene TRBV9 combines with J gene TRBJ2-1; 9 positions agree with TRBD2. The CDR3 extends over 15 amino acids. The germline gives CDR1 SGDLS, CDR2 YYNGEE. Trimming at V came to 3 bases and at J to 3 bases, leaving 4 bases not matched to a gene. DNA of the CDR3: TGTGCCAGCAGCGAATTAGCGGGGGACTACAATGAGCAGTTCTTC. Amino acid sequence: CASSELAGDYNEQFF.

The rearrangement uses TRBV11-2 and TRBJ1-6; D not resolved. Germline V gives CDR1 SGHAT, CDR2 FQNNGV. The CDR3 extends over 16 amino acids. V lost 5 bases and J lost 6, with 17 bases in between. The CDR3 here is CASSPLAPGRNSPLHF. The CDR3 DNA follows: TGTGCCAGCAGCCCGCTCGCTCCGGGCCGTAATTCACCCCTCCACTTT.

This clone was seen just once. V usage is TRBV5-4 and J usage is TRBJ1-6; D is perhaps TRBD1 (6 bases). The germline CDR1 and CDR2 sequences are SGHNT and YYREEE (reference sequence). The CDR3 covers 16 residues. Trimming took 0 bases from V and 10 from J, leaving 17 bases between them. CDR3 bases: TGTGCCAGCAGCTTGGAAGGGGTCAGGGGCCAGTCACCCCTCCACTTT. Its translation is CASSLEGVRGQSPLHF. Looking up the rest from reference TRBV5-4 and TRBJ1-6 gives the full variable domain: ETGVTQSPTHLIKTRGQQVTLRCSSQSGHNTVSWYQQALGQGPQFIFQYYREEENGRGNFPPRFSGLQFPNYSSELNVNALELDDSALYLCASSLEGVRGQSPLHFGNGTRLTVT.